This TCR beta chain derives from a study of T cell responses to AZD1222 COVID-19 vaccine. Note on this clone: Its antigen remains unidentified.

TCRdb's copy holds only in-frame clones and misses some; the assay was immunoSEQ multiplex PCR. The data hold approximately 110,000 clones, with more than 80% observed a single time. The CDR3 runs to 15 residues. Germline CDR1 reads MNHEY; CDR2 reads SMNVEV (reference sequence). V gave up 5 bases and J gave up 3 bases; unmatched junction bases: 4. The study, taken as a whole, reports: The donor cohort was predominantly white British with a female majority, and clonal diversity may have been underestimated.

The input for sequencing was peripheral blood, taken on day 0 of AZD1222 vaccination. The clonotype comes from an adult in good health. The rearrangement joins TRBV27 to TRBJ2-7, with 13 bases aligning to TRBD2. CDR3 sequence (DNA): TGTGCCAGCAGTCTGACTAGCGGGAGGCACTACGAGCAGTACTTC. Translating gives CASSLTSGRHYEQYF.